These T cell receptor beta chains were read from a single sample in a study of cytomegalovirus exposure and HLA in healthy donors. The protocol was immunoSEQ multiplex PCR, while the TCRdb copy is restricted to in-frame clones and leaves out a portion. The sample shows some 120,000 clones, less than 80% of them seen only once. Material: PBMCs. The receptors stem from a man aged 45-60 years in good health and CMV-seronegative. The CDR3 runs from the conserved cysteine through the conserved F or W. D genes are given only for firm matches. Some rows mark clone size as missing; the rest say once, few, many or name a class of expanded clone.

clone_size	d_call	v_call	j_call	cdr3_aa	cdr3_nt
few	TRBD1	TRBV7-8	TRBJ1-2	CASKKTGGVIYGYTF	TGTGCCAGCAAAAAGACAGGGGGCGTCATCTATGGCTACACCTTC
-	-	TRBV7-2	TRBJ2-1	CASSLRTSYNEQFF	TGTGCCAGCAGCTTACGGACATCTTACAATGAGCAGTTCTTC
-	TRBD2	TRBV29-1	TRBJ2-1	CSVESLAGGPRYNEQFF	TGCAGCGTTGAGTCGCTAGCGGGGGGGCCGAGGTACAATGAGCAGTTCTTC
-	TRBD1	TRBV4-1	TRBJ1-2	CASSPRTGYGGYTF	TGCGCCAGCAGCCCCCGGACAGGGTACGGTGGCTACACCTTC
-	TRBD1	TRBV4-1	TRBJ1-3	CASSPQGGGNTIYF	TGCGCCAGCAGTCCCCAGGGGGGTGGAAACACCATATATTTT
-	TRBD1	TRBV6-5	TRBJ1-2	CASSQGQGYGYTF	TGTGCCAGCAGTCAGGGACAGGGCTATGGCTACACCTTC
-	TRBD1	TRBV5-4	TRBJ1-1	CASSLPWTGGGAEAFF	TGTGCCAGCAGCTTGCCCTGGACAGGGGGCGGCGCTGAAGCTTTCTTT
few	TRBD1	TRBV5-1	TRBJ2-7	CASSLAAGGQYEQYF	TGCGCCAGCAGCTTGGCGGCAGGGGGCCAGTACGAGCAGTACTTC
-	-	TRBV5-1	TRBJ1-5	CASSENSNQPQHF	TGCGCCAGCAGCGAGAATAGCAATCAGCCCCAGCATTTT
-	TRBD1	TRBV5-1	TRBJ1-1	CASSLDRGRVYEAFF	TGCGCCAGCAGCCTCGACAGGGGGCGGGTTTATGAAGCTTTCTTT
-	TRBD1	TRBV28	TRBJ1-6	CASGRGAGSPLHF	TGTGCCAGCGGCAGGGGGGCTGGGTCACCCCTCCACTTT
-	TRBD1	TRBV10-3	TRBJ1-5	CAISEGQANQPQHF	TGTGCCATCAGTGAAGGACAGGCCAATCAGCCCCAGCATTTT
-	TRBD2	TRBV6-1	TRBJ2-1	CASSASGGRHNEQFF	TGTGCCAGCAGTGCCAGCGGGGGGCGACACAATGAGCAGTTCTTC
-	TRBD1	TRBV2	TRBJ1-2	CASSGQGTGYGYTF	TGTGCCAGCAGCGGACAGGGGACCGGCTATGGCTACACCTTC
-	-	TRBV2	TRBJ2-3	CASSEPGTSTDTQYF	TGTGCCAGCAGTGAACCAGGGACTTCCACAGATACGCAGTATTTT
-	-	TRBV11-1	TRBJ2-3	CASSSTSGSGTDTQYF	TGTGCCAGCAGCTCTACTTCAGGGTCGGGCACAGATACGCAGTATTTT
-	TRBD1	TRBV5-1	TRBJ2-3	CASSTPTGGAADTQYF	TGCGCCAGCAGCACCCCGACAGGGGGCGCCGCAGATACGCAGTATTTT
-	-	TRBV30	TRBJ2-3	CAWSVGRERTDTQYF	TGTGCCTGGAGTGTAGGCAGGGAAAGGACAGATACGCAGTATTTT
few	TRBD2	TRBV6-5	TRBJ2-3	CASSTLAGPRGTQYF	TGTGCCAGCAGTACACTAGCGGGCCCCCGAGGAACGCAGTATTTT
-	-	TRBV30	TRBJ1-1	CAWSVPVGVAFF	TGTGCCTGGAGTGTACCCGTAGGGGTAGCTTTCTTT
-	-	TRBV5-6	TRBJ1-2	CASSLGGRGLYGYTF	TGTGCCAGCAGCTTGGGCGGGCGGGGGCTCTATGGCTACACCTTC
-	TRBD1	TRBV5-4	TRBJ1-2	CASSLDREYGYTF	TGTGCCAGCAGCTTAGACAGGGAGTATGGCTACACCTTC
-	TRBD1	TRBV9	TRBJ2-7	CASSVSGQGNYEQYF	TGTGCCAGCAGCGTATCGGGACAGGGGAACTACGAGCAGTACTTC
-	TRBD1	TRBV6-5	TRBJ1-1	CASSYEGASTEAFF	TGTGCCAGCAGTTACGAGGGGGCCAGCACTGAAGCTTTCTTT
few	-	TRBV5-6	TRBJ2-3	CASKIGLTSTDTQYF	TGTGCCAGCAAAATTGGGCTAACTAGCACAGATACGCAGTATTTT
-	TRBD2	TRBV5-4	TRBJ2-1	CASSLAGGRNNEQFF	TGTGCCAGCAGCTTGGCGGGGGGGCGAAACAATGAGCAGTTCTTC
-	-	TRBV2	TRBJ1-1	CASSGGLGGNTEAFF	TGTGCCAGCTCTGGGGGACTCGGGGGAAACACTGAAGCTTTCTTT
few	-	TRBV25-1	TRBJ2-2	CASSEPFDNANTGELFF	TGTGCCAGCAGTGAACCCTTCGACAACGCTAACACCGGGGAGCTGTTTTTT
-	-	TRBV7-2	TRBJ2-3	CASSLVQGRTDTQYF	TGTGCCAGCAGCTTAGTACAGGGTAGGACAGATACGCAGTATTTT
-	-	TRBV5-1	TRBJ2-5	CASSLALQETQYF	TGCGCCAGCAGCTTGGCCCTACAAGAGACCCAGTACTTC
-	-	TRBV5-1	TRBJ2-5	CASSKLAQQQETQYF	TGCGCCAGCAGCAAGCTAGCGCAGCAGCAAGAGACCCAGTACTTC
-	-	TRBV21-1	TRBJ1-1	CASSKLEWTEAFF	TGTGCCAGCAGCAAACTGGAGTGGACTGAAGCTTTCTTT
-	TRBD2	TRBV5-1	TRBJ2-2	CASSRGVRTGELFF	TGCGCCAGCAGCCGGGGGGTGAGAACCGGGGAGCTGTTTTTT
few	TRBD1	TRBV2	TRBJ1-4	CASNGQADSEKLFF	TGTGCCAGCAATGGACAGGCGGATTCTGAAAAACTGTTTTTT
-	TRBD2	TRBV19	TRBJ2-5	CASSASGGEEQYF	TGTGCCAGTAGTGCTAGCGGGGGGGAGGAGCAGTACTTC
-	-	TRBV9	TRBJ1-1	CASSDGGRREAFF	TGTGCCAGCAGCGATGGGGGGAGGCGTGAAGCTTTCTTT
-	-	TRBV18	TRBJ1-4	CASSPSGSGAREKLFF	TGTGCCAGCTCACCATCGGGGTCAGGGGCACGGGAAAAACTGTTTTTT
-	TRBD2	TRBV11-1	TRBJ2-2	CASRTASGGTGELFF	TGTGCCAGCAGAACGGCTAGCGGGGGCACCGGGGAGCTGTTTTTT
once	-	TRBV6-5	TRBJ1-1	CASSFGHKNTEAFF	TGTGCCAGCTCGTTTGGACATAAGAACACTGAAGCTTTCTTT
few	TRBD2	TRBV5-6	TRBJ2-3	CASSLLAGGNTQYF	TGTGCCAGCAGCTTGCTAGCGGGGGGGAATACGCAGTATTTT
-	-	TRBV5-1	TRBJ1-1	CASSLDGRSTEAFF	TGCGCCAGCAGCTTGGACGGTCGGTCGACTGAAGCTTTCTTT
-	-	TRBV6-5	TRBJ2-1	CASSLSRRDRHNEQFF	TGTGCCAGCAGTTTGTCTAGGAGGGACAGACACAATGAGCAGTTCTTC
-	-	TRBV14	TRBJ2-6	CASSQSGGANVLTF	TGTGCCAGCAGCCAGTCCGGTGGGGCCAACGTCCTGACTTTC
-	TRBD2	TRBV11-2	TRBJ2-1	CASSPAGRYNEQFF	TGTGCCAGCAGCCCAGCGGGGCGCTACAATGAGCAGTTCTTC
-	TRBD1	TRBV5-1	TRBJ2-3	CASRYDRGPDTQYF	TGCGCCAGCAGGTACGACAGGGGGCCCGATACGCAGTATTTT
-	-	TRBV7-2	TRBJ1-5	CASSLANGQPNQPQHF	TGTGCCAGCAGCTTAGCCAACGGACAGCCTAATCAGCCCCAGCATTTT
few	-	TRBV25-1	TRBJ1-3	CASSDRLNGNTIYF	TGTGCCAGCAGTGATCGGTTAAATGGAAACACCATATATTTT